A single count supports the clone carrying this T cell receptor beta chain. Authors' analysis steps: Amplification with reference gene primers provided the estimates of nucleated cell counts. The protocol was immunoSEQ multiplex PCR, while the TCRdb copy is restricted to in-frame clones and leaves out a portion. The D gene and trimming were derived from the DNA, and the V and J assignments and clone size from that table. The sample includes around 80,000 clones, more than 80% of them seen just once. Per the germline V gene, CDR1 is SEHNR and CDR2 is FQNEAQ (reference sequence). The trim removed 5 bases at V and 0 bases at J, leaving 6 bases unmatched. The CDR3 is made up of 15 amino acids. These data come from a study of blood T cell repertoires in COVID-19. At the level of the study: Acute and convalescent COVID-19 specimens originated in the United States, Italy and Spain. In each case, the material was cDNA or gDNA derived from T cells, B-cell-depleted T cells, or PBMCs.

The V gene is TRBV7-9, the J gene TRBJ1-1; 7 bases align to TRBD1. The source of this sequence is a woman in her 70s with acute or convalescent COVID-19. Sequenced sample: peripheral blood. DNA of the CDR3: TGTGCCAGCAGCCCAGCGACAGGGATGAACACTGAAGCTTTCTTT. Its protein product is CASSPATGMNTEAFF.